The next 27 T cell receptor beta chains were all read from a single sample in a study of T cell responses to AZD1222 COVID-19 vaccine. Profiling relied on immunoSEQ multiplex PCR, and the TCRdb table lists in-frame clones only, not all of them. Of 100,000 to 150,000 clones in the sample, about 86% were seen once. The specimen was peripheral blood, collected 28 days after the second AZD1222 dose. The source of these receptors is an adult who received the AZD1222 COVID-19 vaccine.

The sample holds one count of this clone. The CDR3 sequence: CASSKDTGGSAGESHEQYF. The CDR3 region has the DNA TGTGCCAGTAGTAAAGATACGGGCGGTTCGGCAGGGGAATCCCACGAGCAGTACTTC. The chain employs TRBV19 and TRBJ2-7; a weak D match, TRBD1 (6 bases). The CDR3 has 19 residues. The V and J ends lost 4 bases and 5 bases respectively, with 30 bases between them. The germline V gene has CDR1 LNHDA and CDR2 SQIVND (reference sequence).

This chain connects TRBV27 to TRBJ1-5; maybe TRBD1 (5 bases). Germline CDR1 and CDR2: MNHEY and SMNVEV (reference sequence). The length of the CDR3 is 16 residues. Trimming pared 5 bases from V and 0 bases from J, leaving 14 bases between. CDR3 sequence: CASSPLRGASNQPQHF. DNA for the CDR3: TGTGCCAGCAGTCCCCTCCGAGGGGCTAGCAATCAGCCCCAGCATTTT.

The chain carries TRBV4-2 and TRBJ1-2; no clear D gene. Per germline, CDR1 LGHNA and CDR2 YNFKEQ. V was cut by 0 bases and J by 8 bases, with 16 bases left in between. CDR3 size: 15 residues. The CDR3 reads CASSQDVGVGRGYTF. For the CDR3, the DNA is TGTGCCAGCAGCCAAGATGTTGGGGTAGGAAGGGGCTACACCTTC.

The chain is built from TRBV11-2 and TRBJ1-1, with D unresolved. V lost 5 bases and J lost 6, with 13 bases in between. CDR1 SGHAT and CDR2 FQNNGV come from the germline V gene. This CDR3 is built from 13 residues. CDR3 in amino acids: CASSPRTGAEAFF. CDR3 bases: TGTGCCAGCAGCCCCAGGACGGGCGCTGAAGCTTTCTTT.

The gene calls are TRBV18 and TRBJ1-1; the D gene is possibly TRBD1 (5 bases). CDR3 length equals 12 residues. Germline CDR1 and CDR2: KGHSH and LQKENI. V was trimmed by 4 bases and J by 10 bases, leaving 13 bases between them. In DNA, the CDR3 is TGTGCCAGCTCACTTCAGGGTAGGGTAGCTTTCTTT. It specifies CASSLQGRVAFF.

The chain carries TRBV7-9 and TRBJ1-6, with D possibly matching TRBD1 (5 bases). The CDR3 extends over 13 amino acids. V shed 2 bases and J shed 10 bases, with 9 bases lying between them. Germline values: CDR1 SEHNR, CDR2 FQNEAQ (reference sequence). CDR3 bases: TGTGCCAGCAGCTTACAGGGACGATCACCCCTCCACTTT. Residues: CASSLQGRSPLHF.

This clone was found once. The rearrangement joins TRBV12-3 or TRBV12-4 to TRBJ1-1; unclear D gene. V lost 3 bases, J lost 7 bases, and 12 bases lay in between. CDR3 length equals 13 residues. This CDR3 reads CASSFAQAGEAFF. In DNA, the CDR3 is TGTGCCAGCAGTTTTGCCCAGGCCGGTGAAGCTTTCTTT.

The rearrangement joins TRBV7-2 to TRBJ2-5, with 9 bases lining up with TRBD1. J lost 5 bases, V lost 5 bases, and 9 bases had no gene match. Looked up from germline, CDR1 is SGHTA and CDR2 is FQGNSA. The CDR3 contains 15 residues. The CDR3: CASSRQGQGRETQYF. In DNA, the CDR3 is TGTGCCAGCAGCCGCCAGGGACAGGGTAGGGAGACCCAGTACTTC. The full variable domain, rest sourced from reference TRBV7-2 and TRBJ2-5, is GAGVSQSPSNKVTEKGKDVELRCDPISGHTALYWYRQSLGQGLEFLIYFQGNSAPDKSGLPSDRFSAERTGGSVSTLTIQRTQQEDSAVYLCASSRQGQGRETQYFGPGTRLLVL.

The V call is TRBV6-6, the J call TRBJ2-7, with TRBD1 identical over 7 bases. Germline CDR1 MNHNY, CDR2 SVGAGI (reference sequence). Trimming cost V 5 bases and J 0 bases; bases outside gene matches: 7. This CDR3 comprises 15 residues. The CDR3 is CASSKLTGPSYEQYF. CDR3 sequence (DNA): TGTGCCAGCAGTAAACTGACAGGGCCCTCCTACGAGCAGTACTTC.

Here the CDR3 reads CASSQALAGEQYF. The DNA of the CDR3 is TGTGCCAGCAGCCAAGCGCTAGCAGGGGAGCAGTACTTC. The chain combines TRBV14 with TRBJ2-7; the D gene could be TRBD1 or TRBD2 (5 bases each). The germline CDR1 and CDR2 sequences are SGHDN and FVKESK. V shed 1 base and J shed 7 bases, with 11 bases lying between them. The CDR3 consists of 13 residues.

The V gene is TRBV19, the J gene TRBJ1-2, with D unresolved. The CDR3 length is 15 residues. Germline CDR1 LNHDA, CDR2 SQIVND (reference sequence). Trimming cost V 3 bases and J 0 bases, with 11 bases left between them. Here the CDR3 reads CASSMTGRPNYGYTF. The CDR3 nucleotides are TGTGCCAGTAGTATGACCGGCAGGCCTAACTATGGCTACACCTTC.

The chain has TRBV5-8 and TRBJ1-2; a possible D gene is TRBD1 (5 bases). The CDR3 is 14 residues long. Germline assignment: CDR1 SGHTS and CDR2 YDEGEE. V was clipped by 3 bases and J by 5 bases, with 14 bases between them. The CDR3 sequence is CASSYHEGLYGYTF. The CDR3 coding sequence is TGTGCCAGCAGCTACCATGAGGGGTTATATGGCTACACCTTC.

Only one count was recorded for this clone. V is TRBV5-5 and J is TRBJ2-6, with D possibly matching TRBD2 (6 bases). This CDR3 has 18 residues. Germline CDR1 reads SGHKS; CDR2 reads YYEKEE (reference sequence). The V and J ends lost 1 base and 0 bases respectively, with 14 bases between them. The CDR3 bases are TGTGCCAGCAGCTTGTCCCCAGGGAGGAGCTCTGGGGCCAACGTCCTGACTTTC. It is translated as CASSLSPGRSSGANVLTF.

The chain combines TRBV5-4 with TRBJ1-3, with D possibly matching TRBD1 (5 bases). V dropped 3 bases and J dropped 0 bases, with 13 bases sitting between them. CDR3 length equals 16 residues. Germline V gene lookup returns CDR1 SGHNT and CDR2 YYREEE (reference sequence). For the CDR3, the DNA is TGTGCCAGCAGCTCTGGGGCAGACTACTCTGGAAACACCATATATTTT. It yields the protein CASSSGADYSGNTIYF.

The gene calls are TRBV18 and TRBJ2-7; TRBD2 aligns across 8 bases. Germline CDR1 is KGHSH and CDR2 is LQKENI. There are 17 residues in the CDR3. The J segment lost 5 bases and the V segment lost 3 bases, leaving 15 bases of the junction unmatched. This chain's CDR3 is CASSPQDSSGGLDEQYF. The CDR3 DNA sequence: TGTGCCAGCTCACCCCAAGACTCGTCGGGAGGGTTAGACGAGCAGTACTTC.

This chain joins TRBV5-1 and TRBJ2-1, with D unclear. The CDR3 contains 11 residues. Germline assignment: CDR1 SGHRS and CDR2 YFSETQ. V was cut by 1 base and J by 8 bases, with 4 bases left in between. This CDR3 is CASSLTHEQFF. The CDR3, as DNA: TGCGCCAGCAGCTTGACGCATGAGCAGTTCTTC.

V is TRBV25-1 and J is TRBJ1-1; unclear D gene. V gave up 6 bases and J gave up 0 bases, with 11 bases separating them. Germline V gene data show CDR1 as MGHDK and CDR2 as SYGVNS. CDR3 length: 14 residues. CDR3 amino acids: CASRKTLLNTEAFF. The DNA of the CDR3 is TGTGCCAGCAGAAAGACACTCTTGAACACTGAAGCTTTCTTT.

The chain links TRBV2 to TRBJ1-5; 12 positions match TRBD1. CDR3 length equals 19 residues. With 0 bases clipped from V and 2 bases from J, the junction kept 8 bases outside the gene matches. Germline loops: CDR1 SNHLY, CDR2 FYNNEI. CDR3 sequence: CASSEAVGQGAEGNQPQHF. For the CDR3, the DNA is TGTGCCAGCAGTGAAGCTGTGGGACAGGGGGCAGAGGGCAATCAGCCCCAGCATTTT. The whole variable domain, filled in from reference TRBV2 and TRBJ1-5, reads EPEVTQTPSHQVTQMGQEVILRCVPISNHLYFYWYRQILGQKVEFLVSFYNNEISEKSEIFDDQFSVERPDGSNFTLKIRSTKLEDSAMYFCASSEAVGQGAEGNQPQHFGDGTRLSIL.

The chain has TRBV28 and TRBJ1-2; D call uncertain. This CDR3 contains 15 residues. V was clipped by 2 bases and J by 8 bases, with 18 bases between them. From germline, CDR1 is MDHEN and CDR2 SYDVKM. CDR3 DNA: TGTGCCAGCAGTTTAAGAGGCTGGGAGAGAGAGGGCTACACCTTC. The encoded protein is CASSLRGWEREGYTF.

The chain is built from TRBV5-8 and TRBJ1-1; no clear D. V was shortened by 0 bases and J by 1 base, with 7 bases between the two germline ends. This CDR3 region has 14 residues. Looked up from germline, CDR1 is SGHTS and CDR2 is YDEGEE. This CDR3 is CASSLARTNTEAFF. The CDR3 coding sequence is TGTGCCAGCAGCTTGGCGAGGACGAACACTGAAGCTTTCTTT.

The sample holds one count of this clone. The chain recombines TRBV6-5 with TRBJ2-7, with 10 bases aligning to TRBD1. The CDR3 runs to 15 residues. Germline lookup yields CDR1 MNHEY and CDR2 SVGAGI. Unmatched junction bases numbered 11, after V lost 5 bases and J lost 7 bases. The CDR3 loop is CASSTGQGTFGEQYF. Written as DNA, the CDR3 is TGTGCCAGCAGTACGGGACAGGGGACCTTTGGGGAGCAGTACTTC.

The chain joins TRBV6-5 to TRBJ2-7; D possibly uses TRBD1 or TRBD2 (6 bases each). The CDR3 contains 12 residues. With 4 bases removed from V and 5 bases from J, the gap between germline ends came to 9 bases. Per germline, CDR1 MNHEY and CDR2 SVGAGI. CDR3 coding DNA: TGTGCCAGCAGTTCTCGGGGGCACGAGCAGTACTTC. The encoded protein is CASSSRGHEQYF.

The chain recombines TRBV7-9 with TRBJ1-2; D not resolved. The germline V gene encodes CDR1 SEHNR and CDR2 FQNEAQ (reference sequence). The CDR3 is made up of 15 amino acids. Trimming left V 1 base short and J 1 base short, with 10 bases between. The CDR3 DNA reads as TGTGCCAGCAGCTTAGGATCCGGGGTTAACTATGGCTACACCTTC. Translation: CASSLGSGVNYGYTF.

The chain recombines TRBV2 with TRBJ1-6, with D unclear. Germline-derived CDR1 and CDR2 are SNHLY and FYNNEI. The CDR3 has 14 residues. V was shortened by 7 bases and J by 5 bases, with 12 bases between the two germline ends. CDR3 loop: CASTTQGNNSPLHF. In DNA, the CDR3 is TGTGCCAGCACCACCCAAGGGAATAATTCACCCCTCCACTTT.

The chain joins TRBV5-6 to TRBJ1-2; perhaps TRBD1 as D (6 bases). V was shortened by 0 bases and J by 4 bases, with 13 bases between the two germline ends. The CDR3 totals 15 residues. Germline-derived CDR1 and CDR2 are SGHDT and YYEEEE. CDR3 coding DNA: TGTGCCAGCAGCTTGGTATCCAGGGGAGGCTATGGCTACACCTTC. This translates into CASSLVSRGGYGYTF.

V is TRBV6-4 and J is TRBJ1-6, with 7 bases that match TRBD1. The V and J ends lost 2 bases and 4 bases, in that order; junction bases with no gene match: 5. The V gene's germline CDR1 is MRHNA and CDR2 SNTAGT. The CDR3 length is 16 residues. The CDR3 region is CASSDGYRGYNSPLHF. CDR3 in DNA: TGTGCCAGCAGTGACGGGTACAGGGGTTATAATTCACCCCTCCACTTT.

The chain combines TRBV24-1 with TRBJ1-2; 9 bases match TRBD1. Per germline, CDR1 KGHDR and CDR2 SFDVKD. Trimming took 5 bases from V and 7 from J; bases not matched to a gene: 4. CDR3 size: 13 residues. CDR3 amino acids: CATSATGGFGYTF. CDR3 DNA: TGTGCCACCAGTGCGACAGGGGGGTTTGGCTACACCTTC.